This T cell receptor (beta chain) stems from a study of T-cell memory formation after mild COVID-19. General study results and limits: Some clones that responded turned up in pre-infection memory, which suggests that cross-reactive memory joined in.

After removal of 6 bases from V and 5 bases from J, the junction contained 6 bases not matched to a gene. CDR1 and CDR2 (germline): MDHEN, SYDVKM. The CDR3 runs to 14 residues. Many counts were recorded for this clonotype. Its target is not known. TCRdb analysed the 5' RACE reads with MiXCR anew, one entry per CDR3 protein. Of 200,000 to 300,000 distinct CDR3 sequences listed, over 15% are singletons. This sequence was found in a man aged 18-30 years who had mild COVID-19 (a few samples of this study predate the infection). Cell type and time point are not known. Sequencing was performed on PBMCs or a T cell subset sorted from them (not recorded which). The V call is TRBV28, the J call TRBJ2-5; TRBD1 matches 10 bases. The chain's CDR3 is CASRDRGRGETQYF. For the CDR3, the DNA is TGTGCCAGCAGAGACAGGGGGCGCGGGGAGACCCAGTACTTC.